A single sample gave rise to the 28 T cell receptor beta chains below, sequenced in a study of somatic mutations in cytotoxic T cells in rheumatoid arthritis. Some clones are missing from TCRdb's copy, which holds only in-frame ones; the method was immunoSEQ multiplex PCR. This sample has 10,000 or so clones, with roughly 80% found just once. Sequencing was carried out using CD8+ T cells sorted from blood. The receptors here all came from a man over 45 in good health.

This clone is categorized as medium-sized (0.01 to 0.1%). The V call is TRBV27, the J call TRBJ1-1, with 7 nucleotides matching TRBD1. In germline, CDR1 is MNHEY, CDR2 SMNVEV (reference sequence). This CDR3 has 13 residues. V lost 5 bases to trimming and J lost 5 bases; unmatched junction nucleotides: 5. The DNA of the CDR3 is TGTGCCAGCAGTGACAGGGTGAGAACTGAAGCTTTCTTT. Residues: CASSDRVRTEAFF.

This clone turned up a few times. This rearrangement joins TRBV9 to TRBJ1-5, with D unclear. From germline, CDR1 is SGDLS and CDR2 YYNGEE. The CDR3 has 13 residues. The ends were cut back, 2 bases at V and 6 bases at J, with 9 bases in the middle. The CDR3: CASSVSPGQPQHF. DNA for the CDR3: TGTGCCAGCAGCGTGAGCCCGGGTCAGCCCCAGCATTTT.

This clone appeared a single time. This CDR3 reads CASREGQGMNTEAFF. The DNA for the CDR3 is TGTGCCAGCAGGGAAGGACAGGGCATGAACACTGAAGCTTTCTTT. The chain joins TRBV7-6 to TRBJ1-1; 8 bases agree with TRBD1. Trimming cost V 6 bases and J 0 bases; bases outside gene matches: 6. There are 15 residues in the CDR3. Germline V lookup: CDR1 SGHVS, CDR2 FNYEAQ.

This chain uses TRBV6-1 with TRBJ2-7, with D possibly being TRBD2 (6 bases). Germline V gives CDR1 MNHNS, CDR2 SASEGT. The ends were cut back, 11 bases at V and 0 bases at J, with 8 bases in the middle. The CDR3 has 11 residues. CDR3 loop: CAGRSSYEQYF. CDR3 DNA: TGTGCCGGGAGGAGCTCCTACGAGCAGTACTTC.

DNA of the CDR3: TGTGCCAGCAGCTCCTACAGGACCGAACCTAACTATGGCTACACCTTC. Encoded protein: CASSSYRTEPNYGYTF. The chain carries TRBV7-2 and TRBJ1-2; TRBD1 is a possible D gene (5 bases). In germline, CDR1 is SGHTA, CDR2 FQGNSA. The CDR3 sequence is 16 residues long. The V and J ends lost 4 bases and 0 bases respectively, with 15 bases between them.

This clone was recorded a few times. This rearrangement joins TRBV30 to TRBJ1-1; 8 positions match TRBD1. Germline V lookup: CDR1 GTSNPN, CDR2 SVGIG (reference sequence). The CDR3 runs to 14 residues. J lost 0 bases, V lost 4 bases, and 4 bases had no gene match. The CDR3, as DNA: TGTGCCTGGAACCTGGGACAGGTGAACACTGAAGCTTTCTTT. It is translated as CAWNLGQVNTEAFF.

Written as DNA, the CDR3 is TGTGCCATCACCAGACTAGCGGGAGCCTACGAGCAGTACTTC. Translated: CAITRLAGAYEQYF. J is TRBJ2-7 and V is TRBV10-3; TRBD2 matches at 12 bases. Trimming at V came to 7 bases and at J to 2 bases, leaving 3 bases not matched to a gene. Germline V CDR1 and CDR2: ENHRY, SYGVKD. The CDR3 spans 14 residues.

V gene TRBV6-5 combines with J gene TRBJ1-1; D call uncertain. V lost 4 bases, J lost 0 bases, and 12 bases lay in between. Germline assignment: CDR1 MNHEY and CDR2 SVGAGI. CDR3 length equals 15 residues. This CDR3 reads CASSSTPELNTEAFF. CDR3 DNA: TGTGCCAGCAGTTCGACACCGGAACTGAACACTGAAGCTTTCTTT.

The rearrangement links TRBV7-2 to TRBJ2-7; D remains unclear. Trimming removed 5 bases at V and 4 bases at J, with 9 bases between. The CDR3 is 12 residues long. Germline V CDR1 and CDR2: SGHTA, FQGNSA. The CDR3 DNA is TGTGCCAGCAGCCTACGCTCGTACGAGCAGTACTTC. Translating gives CASSLRSYEQYF.

The chain uses TRBV2 and TRBJ1-5; TRBD1 matches 9 bases. Trimming at V came to 4 bases and at J to 4 bases, leaving 2 bases not matched to a gene. The CDR3 consists of 14 residues. Germline CDR1 reads SNHLY; CDR2 reads FYNNEI. The CDR3 spells CASSGDRDNQPQHF. CDR3 coding DNA: TGTGCCAGCAGTGGGGACAGGGATAATCAGCCCCAGCATTTT.

This chain joins TRBV27 and TRBJ2-3; perhaps TRBD1 as D (5 bases). This CDR3 has 12 amino acids. The ends were cut back, 11 bases at V and 6 bases at J, with 15 bases in the middle. CDR1 and CDR2 (germline): MNHEY, SMNVEV (reference sequence). CDR3 region: CAVLGRRDTQYF. As DNA, the CDR3 is TGTGCCGTCCTGGGGCGGCGGGATACGCAGTATTTT.

V usage is TRBV2 and J usage is TRBJ2-7, with D maybe TRBD2 (6 bases). This CDR3 contains 15 residues. Trimming pared 8 bases from V and 1 base from J, leaving 18 bases between. Per germline, CDR1 SNHLY and CDR2 FYNNEI. As DNA, the CDR3 is TGTGCCAGCTACGGGTCCGGGGGAGATTCCTACGAGCAGTACTTC. It specifies CASYGSGGDSYEQYF. The full variable domain, in which reference TRBV2 and TRBJ2-7 provide the parts outside the CDR3, is EPEVTQTPSHQVTQMGQEVILRCVPISNHLYFYWYRQILGQKVEFLVSFYNNEISEKSEIFDDQFSVERPDGSNFTLKIRSTKLEDSAMYFCASYGSGGDSYEQYFGPGTRLTVT.

The J gene is TRBJ1-4, the V gene TRBV5-1, with D perhaps TRBD1 (6 bases). The V end lost 1 base, the J end lost 4 bases, and 11 bases lay between the germline ends. There are 15 residues in the CDR3. In germline, CDR1 is SGHRS, CDR2 YFSETQ. As DNA, the CDR3 is TGCGCCAGCAGCTTGAGCCAGGGGATTAATGAAAAACTGTTTTTT. Translation gives CASSLSQGINEKLFF.

This clone was seen more than once but under ten times. The genes are TRBV6-1 and TRBJ2-2; D is unclear. The V gene lost 1 base and the J gene lost 3 bases, with 9 bases spanning the gap. This CDR3 comprises 15 residues. The germline V gene has CDR1 MNHNS and CDR2 SASEGT. The CDR3 sequence: CASSEVADHTGELFF. DNA for the CDR3: TGTGCCAGCAGTGAAGTTGCGGATCACACCGGGGAGCTGTTTTTT.

The rearrangement uses TRBV6-5 and TRBJ1-1, with 8 bases aligning to TRBD1. V lost 4 bases and J lost 6; bases outside the gene matches: 1. Germline CDR1 and CDR2: MNHEY and SVGAGI. This CDR3 has 12 amino acids. The CDR3 sequence is CASSLQGAEAFF. CDR3 nucleotides: TGTGCCAGCAGTTTACAGGGGGCTGAAGCTTTCTTT.

In its sample, this clone was seen a few times. V gene TRBV30 combines with J gene TRBJ2-7; 14 nucleotides agree with TRBD2. Trimming took 3 bases from V and 3 from J; bases not matched to a gene: 1. This CDR3 has 14 residues. Germline V lookup: CDR1 GTSNPN, CDR2 SVGIG (reference sequence). Here the CDR3 DNA reads TGTGCCTGGAGGGGGACTAGCGGGAGCTACGAGCAGTACTTC. Amino acid sequence: CAWRGTSGSYEQYF.

This clone appeared a few times. This chain uses TRBV7-8 with TRBJ2-1, with D tentatively TRBD2 (7 bases). The length of the CDR3 is 15 residues. The germline V gene encodes CDR1 SGHVS and CDR2 FQNEAQ. Between the trimmed V and J ends, which lost 3 bases and 0 bases, there was a span of 9 bases. Written as DNA, the CDR3 is TGTGCCAGCAGCTTCGGGGGGCTCTCCTACAATGAGCAGTTCTTC. Protein: CASSFGGLSYNEQFF.

The genes are TRBV9 and TRBJ2-3; D is possibly TRBD2 (5 bases). Germline lookup yields CDR1 SGDLS and CDR2 YYNGEE. The CDR3 is 15 amino acids. V was clipped by 2 bases and J by 2 bases, with 12 bases between them. For the CDR3, the DNA is TGTGCCAGCAGCGTCTTCGACTACAACACAGATACGCAGTATTTT. This sequence encodes CASSVFDYNTDTQYF.

The gene calls are TRBV9 and TRBJ2-1, with 15 bases identical to TRBD2. Germline lookup yields CDR1 SGDLS and CDR2 YYNGEE. The CDR3 spans 16 residues. The trim removed 4 bases at V and 6 bases at J, leaving 5 bases unmatched. Here the CDR3 reads CASSPRTSGGANEQFF. The CDR3 DNA follows: TGTGCCAGCAGCCCCAGGACTAGCGGGGGGGCCAATGAGCAGTTCTTC.

This CDR3 is CASSWEGQETQYF. CDR3 DNA sequence: TGCGCCAGCAGCTGGGAGGGCCAAGAGACCCAGTACTTC. The chain uses TRBV5-1 and TRBJ2-5, with 7 bases identical to TRBD2. The trim removed 3 bases at V and 1 base at J, leaving 0 bases unmatched. The CDR3 is 13 residues long. In germline, CDR1 is SGHRS, CDR2 YFSETQ.

This chain joins TRBV5-4 and TRBJ2-7; tentatively, D is TRBD2 (6 bases). Trimming pared 4 bases from V and 1 base from J, leaving 9 bases between. This CDR3 comprises 13 residues. CDR1 is SGHNT, CDR2 YYREEE, per germline (reference sequence). This CDR3 is CASSGGTSYEQYF. The DNA of the CDR3 is TGTGCCAGCAGCGGCGGGACTTCCTACGAGCAGTACTTC.

Here the CDR3 reads CASSNAGGVAGERETQYF. CDR3 in DNA: TGTGCCAGCAGCAACGCAGGGGGGGTAGCGGGAGAGCGGGAGACCCAGTACTTC. V is TRBV21-1 and J is TRBJ2-5; the D segment call TRBD2 is taken from the table without a DNA check. TRBV21-1 is shown as a pseudogene. This CDR3 comprises 18 residues.

V and J are TRBV7-3 and TRBJ2-7; 10 nucleotides line up with TRBD1. This CDR3 is built from 15 residues. The V segment lost 1 base and the J segment 2 bases; nucleotides outside the gene matches: 2. Germline V gene data show CDR1 as SGHTA and CDR2 as FQGTGA. The CDR3 is CASSLIGQGAYEQYF. CDR3 bases: TGTGCCAGCAGCTTAATCGGACAGGGGGCCTACGAGCAGTACTTC.

This chain joins TRBV7-6 and TRBJ2-7; D uncertain. This CDR3 region has 13 residues. With 1 base removed from V and 6 bases from J, the gap between germline ends came to 10 bases. Germline V lookup: CDR1 SGHVS, CDR2 FNYEAQ. For the CDR3, the DNA is TGTGCCAGCAGCTTAGTCCTCGGGTCCGAGCAGTACTTC. Its protein is CASSLVLGSEQYF. Drawing the rest from reference TRBV7-6 and TRBJ2-7, the complete variable domain is GAGVSQSPRYKVTKRGQDVALRCDPISGHVSLYWYRQALGQGPEFLTYFNYEAQQDKSGLPNDRFSAERPEGSISTLTIQRTEQRDSAMYRCASSLVLGSEQYFGPGTRLTVT.

This chain links TRBV27 with TRBJ1-1, with a tentative D call TRBD1 (5 bases). This CDR3 is 16 amino acids long. Looked up from germline, CDR1 is MNHEY and CDR2 is SMNVEV (reference sequence). V was trimmed by 2 bases and J by 0 bases, leaving 13 bases between them. The CDR3 region is CASSLTGGVMNTEAFF. The DNA of the CDR3 is TGTGCCAGCAGTTTAACGGGAGGGGTAATGAACACTGAAGCTTTCTTT.

The rearrangement links TRBV9 to TRBJ2-7; 7 bases match TRBD2. Germline CDR1 and CDR2: SGDLS and YYNGEE. V lost 3 bases, J lost 0 bases, and 3 bases stayed unmatched. The CDR3 consists of 14 residues. The CDR3 loop is CASSESGASYEQYF. In nucleotides, the CDR3 is TGTGCCAGCAGCGAAAGCGGGGCCTCCTACGAGCAGTACTTC.

This clone was detected only once. This chain joins TRBV5-1 and TRBJ2-3; D not certain. The germline V gene encodes CDR1 SGHRS and CDR2 YFSETQ. The CDR3 is 14 amino acids. Trimming stripped 0 bases from V and 6 bases from J, with 11 bases between. The CDR3 loop is CASSLDGSTDTQYF. In DNA, the CDR3 is TGCGCCAGCAGCTTGGACGGGTCGACGGATACGCAGTATTTT.

The V call is TRBV13, the J call TRBJ2-3; 14 nucleotides align to TRBD2. The germline V gene has CDR1 PRHDT and CDR2 FYEKMQ (reference sequence). The CDR3 is 17 amino acids. The ends lost 5 bases at V and 7 bases at J; junction bases unmatched: 11. CDR3 region: CASSTRLAGGPPNTQYF. The DNA for the CDR3 is TGTGCCAGCAGCACCCGACTAGCGGGGGGGCCCCCAAATACGCAGTATTTT.